One sample yielded the 31 T cell receptor beta chains listed below, sequenced in a study of OX40 agonist ivuxolimab in advanced cancers. Receptor libraries were prepared by the immunoSEQ multiplex PCR assay. Not all clones reach the TCRdb copy of this immuneACCESS table, which keeps in-frame sequences only. Checked studies attribute under half of the gap to unresolved V genes and leave the rest unexplained. Within this sample are some 19,000 clones, with 77% of them counted one time only. The ten largest make up around 19% of the sample. This specimen consisted of CD4+ or CD8+ T cells sorted from blood, obtained in a trial of the OX40 agonist ivuxolimab. The receptors stem from an adult with an advanced solid tumor such as melanoma, head and neck, liver or kidney cancer.

The chain combines TRBV9 with TRBJ2-1, with D possibly matching TRBD2 (5 bases). Germline assignment: CDR1 SGDLS and CDR2 YYNGEE. The CDR3 spans 14 residues. V was clipped by 0 bases and J by 6 bases, with 10 bases between them. The CDR3 region is CASSVDSSGNEQFF. The CDR3 DNA is TGTGCCAGCAGCGTAGACAGCAGCGGCAATGAGCAGTTCTTC.

V and J are TRBV6-8 and TRBJ1-1; D may be TRBD1 (6 bases). CDR3 length equals 11 residues. V was cut by 6 bases and J by 8 bases, with 10 bases left in between. Germline V gene data show CDR1 as MNHGY and CDR2 as SAAAGT. The CDR3 protein is CASSWGPEAFF. CDR3 DNA: TGTGCCAGCAGCTGGGGGCCCGAAGCTTTCTTT.

V is TRBV5-1 and J is TRBJ2-5, with TRBD1 identical over 8 bases. CDR1 and CDR2 from the germline V gene are SGHRS and YFSETQ. The CDR3 runs to 14 residues. The junction had 6 bases not matched to a gene; V was cut back by 7 bases and J by 1 base. The DNA of the CDR3 is TGCGCCAGCGGCAGGGACAGGATCCAAGAGACCCAGTACTTC. Protein sequence: CASGRDRIQETQYF.

Relative to its sample, this clone is medium-sized (0.01 to 0.1%). The chain is built from TRBV19 and TRBJ1-6; D is unclear. The CDR3 spans 12 residues. Trimming took off 9 bases at V and 0 bases at J, with 3 bases between the two ends. Per germline, CDR1 LNHDA and CDR2 SQIVND (reference sequence). The CDR3 region has the DNA TGTGCCAGCGGCTCCTATAATTCACCCCTCCACTTT. Residues: CASGSYNSPLHF.

V usage is TRBV5-1 and J usage is TRBJ1-1; D possibly corresponds to TRBD1 (6 bases). The V gene's germline CDR1 is SGHRS and CDR2 YFSETQ. Trimming stripped 4 bases from V and 3 bases from J, with 10 bases between. The CDR3 length is 13 residues. CDR3 in amino acids: CASSATGYTEAFF. The CDR3 DNA sequence: TGCGCCAGCAGCGCCACAGGGTACACTGAAGCTTTCTTT. The full variable domain, its missing parts supplied by reference TRBV5-1 and TRBJ1-1, is KAGVTQTPRYLIKTRGQQVTLSCSPISGHRSVSWYQQTPGQGLQFLFEYFSETQRNKGNFPGRFSGRQFSNSRSEMNVSTLELGDSALYLCASSATGYTEAFFGQGTRLTVV.

The chain employs TRBV15 and TRBJ2-7; D is uncertain. The V and J ends lost 0 bases and 2 bases respectively, with 11 bases between them. Germline loops: CDR1 LNHNV, CDR2 YYDKDF (reference sequence). This CDR3 contains 15 residues. CDR3 sequence reads: CATSRDSGQTYEQYF. CDR3 bases: TGTGCCACCAGCAGAGATTCTGGGCAGACCTACGAGCAGTACTTC.

V gene TRBV4-3 combines with J gene TRBJ2-7; tentative D call: TRBD1 (5 bases). Germline V gives CDR1 LGHNA, CDR2 YSLEER. V lost 0 bases and J lost 3, with 12 bases in between. This CDR3 is built from 15 residues. The CDR3 is CASSQEGRANYEQYF. In DNA form, the CDR3 reads TGCGCCAGCAGCCAAGAAGGCAGGGCGAACTACGAGCAGTACTTC.

This chain joins TRBV6-5 and TRBJ2-7; 9 bases align to TRBD1. The junction had 3 bases not matched to a gene; V was cut back by 6 bases and J by 6 bases. Germline V CDR1 and CDR2: MNHEY, SVGAGI. The CDR3 has 12 amino acids. CDR3 loop: CASRTGGLEQYF. The CDR3, as DNA: TGTGCCAGCAGGACAGGGGGGCTCGAGCAGTACTTC.

The rearrangement joins TRBV21-1 to TRBJ2-4; TRBD1, the table's D call, was not compared with the DNA. TRBV21-1 is a documented pseudogene. The CDR3 extends over 16 amino acids. CDR3 protein: CASTRPGSLAKNIQYF. CDR3 nucleotide sequence: TGTGCCAGCACCAGACCAGGTTCCTTAGCCAAAAACATTCAGTACTTC.

The rearrangement joins TRBV7-9 to TRBJ2-2; D is undetermined. V was pared by 7 bases and J by 2 bases, with 14 bases between. Germline V gives CDR1 SEHNR, CDR2 FQNEAQ (reference sequence). This CDR3 has 15 residues. The CDR3 DNA reads TGTGCCAGCACCTCGAGCTTATTAAACACCGGGGAGCTGTTTTTT. This codes for CASTSSLLNTGELFF.

The gene calls are TRBV15 and TRBJ1-2; TRBD1 aligns across 8 bases. Trimming removed 0 bases from V and 7 bases from J; junction bases left unmatched: 10. Germline CDR1 is LNHNV and CDR2 is YYDKDF (reference sequence). The CDR3 sequence is 16 residues long. The CDR3 here is CATSRDRDRGTGGYTF. The CDR3 DNA sequence: TGTGCCACCAGCAGAGATAGAGACAGGGGAACGGGTGGCTACACCTTC.

This sequence joins TRBV14 and TRBJ2-3; 11 bases are a match to TRBD2. J gave up 4 bases and V 1 base, and 7 bases lay outside the gene matches. Germline loops: CDR1 SGHDN, CDR2 FVKESK. The CDR3 totals 17 residues. CDR3 in amino acids: CASSQGLAGSRPDTQYF. In DNA form, the CDR3 reads TGTGCCAGCAGCCAAGGACTAGCGGGGTCCCGACCAGATACGCAGTATTTT.

This chain joins TRBV4-1 and TRBJ2-7; D is perhaps TRBD2 (5 bases). CDR1 is MGHRA, CDR2 YSYEKL, per germline. The CDR3 contains 15 residues. V lost 4 bases and J lost 2, with 15 bases in between. The chain's CDR3 is CASSPLGAPTYEQYF. CDR3 bases: TGCGCCAGCAGCCCACTAGGAGCCCCAACCTACGAGCAGTACTTC.

In its sample, this clone was seen once. The chain joins TRBV6-4 to TRBJ2-1; 9 bases fit TRBD1. CDR3 length: 15 amino acids. CDR1 is MRHNA, CDR2 SNTAGT, per germline. V shed 5 bases, J shed 5 bases, and the junction held 7 bases outside the gene matches. The CDR3 bases are TGTGCCAGCAGTCCACAGGGGGCAGAAGACAATGAGCAGTTCTTC. It is translated as CASSPQGAEDNEQFF.

This chain links TRBV7-8 with TRBJ2-1, with D possibly matching TRBD2 (7 bases). Trimming pared 6 bases from V and 7 bases from J, leaving 19 bases between. Germline V gene lookup returns CDR1 SGHVS and CDR2 FQNEAQ. This CDR3 is built from 15 residues. This chain's CDR3 is CASSQGGGPRNEQFF. As DNA, the CDR3 is TGTGCCAGCAGTCAAGGGGGGGGACCTCGAAATGAGCAGTTCTTC.

V and J are TRBV4-3 and TRBJ2-2; 8 bases align to TRBD2. Germline V CDR1 and CDR2: LGHNA, YSLEER. There are 16 residues in the CDR3. Losses at the gene ends were 0 bases for V and 7 bases for J; bases not matched to a gene: 7. The CDR3 loop is CASSQDEAGDLGELFF. The DNA for the CDR3 is TGCGCCAGCAGCCAAGATGAAGCGGGAGATCTCGGGGAGCTGTTTTTT.

The chain employs TRBV9 and TRBJ1-5; D uncertain. The CDR3 sequence is 13 residues long. In germline, CDR1 is SGDLS, CDR2 YYNGEE. V was clipped by 0 bases and J by 6 bases, with 7 bases between them. The CDR3 region has the DNA TGTGCCAGCAGCGTAGAGGTAGGTCAGCCCCAGCATTTT. This codes for CASSVEVGQPQHF.

The chain joins TRBV27 to TRBJ1-5; D is perhaps TRBD1 (5 bases). Deletions cut 6 bases from V and 9 bases from J, with 15 bases between. CDR3 length: 13 amino acids. Germline V lookup: CDR1 MNHEY, CDR2 SMNVEV (reference sequence). As DNA, the CDR3 is TGTGCCAGCAGAGAGAACCCCGGGGGGCCCCAGCATTTT. Protein sequence: CASRENPGGPQHF.

The table lists this clone with a count of one. The CDR3 is CASSETSRGVNEKLFF. CDR3 nucleotides: TGTGCCAGCAGCGAGACATCCCGGGGGGTAAATGAAAAACTGTTTTTT. The V call is TRBV13, the J call TRBJ1-4; maybe TRBD1 (5 bases). The CDR3 spans 16 residues. CDR1 is PRHDT and CDR2 is FYEKMQ in the germline V gene (reference sequence). V lost 5 bases and J lost 5, with 18 bases in between.

The chain has TRBV5-4 and TRBJ2-3; no firm D call. This CDR3 is 14 amino acids long. Trimming pared 0 bases from V and 4 bases from J, leaving 9 bases between. Germline V CDR1 and CDR2: SGHNT, YYREEE (reference sequence). The CDR3, as DNA: TGTGCCAGCAGCTTGGATAACTCACCAGATACGCAGTATTTT. This gives the protein CASSLDNSPDTQYF. The whole variable domain, filled in from reference TRBV5-4 and TRBJ2-3, reads ETGVTQSPTHLIKTRGQQVTLRCSSQSGHNTVSWYQQALGQGPQFIFQYYREEENGRGNFPPRFSGLQFPNYSSELNVNALELDDSALYLCASSLDNSPDTQYFGPGTRLTVL.

In DNA form, the CDR3 reads TGTGCCAGCAGCTTAGGGAATTACGAGCAGTACTTC. This encodes CASSLGNYEQYF. The chain couples TRBV11-2 to TRBJ2-7; no reliable D call. Germline-derived CDR1 and CDR2 are SGHAT and FQNNGV. Deletions cut 1 base from V and 4 bases from J, with 5 bases between. The CDR3 is 12 residues long.

In this sample, this clone turned up a few times. The genes are TRBV2 and TRBJ2-6; the match to TRBD1 covers 10 bases. This CDR3 has 18 amino acids. Per germline, CDR1 SNHLY and CDR2 FYNNEI. V was pared by 2 bases and J by 0 bases, with 4 bases of the junction left unmatched. The CDR3 bases are TGTGCCAGCAGTGAAAGCGGGACAGGGGTCTCTGGGGCCAACGTCCTGACTTTC. As protein: CASSESGTGVSGANVLTF.

The V call is TRBV11-2, the J call TRBJ2-3; no firm D call. Between the trimmed V and J ends, which lost 6 bases and 5 bases, there was a span of 9 bases. This CDR3 is 12 amino acids long. The germline gives CDR1 SGHAT, CDR2 FQNNGV. Here the CDR3 DNA reads TGTGCCAGCAGTCCAGTTGGAGATACGCAGTATTTT. Its translation is CASSPVGDTQYF.

The V call is TRBV11-3, the J call TRBJ2-1, with 8 bases identical to TRBD2. This CDR3 comprises 17 residues. V lost 1 base and J lost 5; bases outside the gene matches: 10. CDR1 SGHNT and CDR2 YENEEA come from the germline V gene. The DNA for the CDR3 is TGTGCCAGCAGCTTAGGTCTAGCGGGCAGAGGTGACAATGAGCAGTTCTTC. Its translation: CASSLGLAGRGDNEQFF.

The rearrangement uses TRBV9 and TRBJ2-7; unclear D gene. Trimming shortened V by 4 bases and J by 2 bases, and 16 bases separated the two germline ends. CDR1 SGDLS and CDR2 YYNGEE come from the germline V gene. CDR3 length: 15 amino acids. The CDR3 DNA reads TGTGCCAGCAGCCCATCCTCCGACATCCCCTACGAGCAGTACTTC. Its protein product is CASSPSSDIPYEQYF.

The table lists this clone with a few counts. The chain combines TRBV16 with TRBJ2-1, with D perhaps TRBD2 (5 bases). V was pared by 2 bases and J by 7 bases, with 12 bases between. The CDR3 has 14 amino acids. From germline, CDR1 is KGHSY and CDR2 FQNENV. This chain's CDR3 is CASSQTASGNEQFF. CDR3 nucleotide sequence: TGTGCCAGCAGCCAAACGGCCTCGGGGAATGAGCAGTTCTTC.

V usage is TRBV7-2 and J usage is TRBJ1-1, with no clear D. This CDR3 spans 14 amino acids. CDR1 and CDR2 (germline): SGHTA, FQGNSA. The V gene lost 2 bases and the J gene lost 3 bases, with 10 bases spanning the gap. The CDR3 sequence is CASSLTTGDTEAFF. In nucleotides, the CDR3 is TGTGCCAGCAGCTTAACCACCGGGGACACTGAAGCTTTCTTT.

The genes are TRBV7-3 and TRBJ2-2, with D perhaps matching TRBD1 (6 bases). The germline V gene encodes CDR1 SGHTA and CDR2 FQGTGA. Trimming left V 5 bases short and J 7 bases short, with 14 bases between. CDR3 length equals 14 residues. The CDR3 protein is CASSLVWTDGELFF. CDR3 in DNA: TGTGCCAGCAGCCTAGTCTGGACAGACGGGGAGCTGTTTTTT.

The gene calls are TRBV5-6 and TRBJ2-2; D unresolved. The CDR3 covers 12 residues. V was clipped by 0 bases and J by 5 bases, with 2 bases between them. Per germline, CDR1 SGHDT and CDR2 YYEEEE. CDR3 residues: CASSLDTGELFF. CDR3 nucleotides: TGTGCCAGCAGCTTGGATACCGGGGAGCTGTTTTTT.

This chain connects TRBV5-8 to TRBJ2-5; D possibly corresponds to TRBD2 (7 bases). Germline V gene sequence: CDR1 SGHTS, CDR2 YDEGEE. Trimming cost V 1 base and J 0 bases, with 13 bases left between them. The CDR3 length is 16 residues. The CDR3 region is CASSLWGGLYQETQYF. The CDR3 DNA reads as TGTGCCAGCAGCTTGTGGGGGGGCCTGTACCAAGAGACCCAGTACTTC.

The chain has TRBV11-1 and TRBJ2-7, with D perhaps TRBD1 (5 bases). Trimming shortened V by 3 bases and J by 0 bases, and 9 bases separated the two germline ends. The V gene's germline CDR1 is SGHAT and CDR2 FQDESV (reference sequence). This CDR3 region has 14 residues. The CDR3, as DNA: TGTGCCAGCAGCTTTATAGGGGTCTCCTACGAGCAGTACTTC. It translates to CASSFIGVSYEQYF.